Listed below are T cell receptor beta chains from one sample, sequenced in a study of T cells in localized non-small cell lung cancer. Assay: immunoSEQ multiplex PCR; the TCRdb copy retains only in-frame clones and omits some. Of 50,000 to 55,000 clones listed, more than 85% were seen once; the top ten hold 15% to 20%. The sample in question was PBMCs, obtained before any cancer treatment. These receptors originate from a female donor with stage II lung adenocarcinoma. CDR3s include the opening cysteine and the closing phenylalanine or tryptophan. A D gene is named only where the DNA matches it firmly. Some rows mark clone size as missing; the rest say once, few, many or name a class of expanded clone.

j_call: TRBJ1-6
clone_size: -
v_call: TRBV6-1
d_call: -
cdr3_nt: TGTGCCAGCAGTGAACTACAGGGTAATTCACCCCTCCACTTT
cdr3_aa: CASSELQGNSPLHF

j_call: TRBJ1-1
clone_size: few
v_call: TRBV6-6
d_call: -
cdr3_nt: TGTGCCAGCAGTCGCCCGAGGACTGAAGCTTTCTTT
cdr3_aa: CASSRPRTEAFF

j_call: TRBJ2-7
clone_size: -
v_call: TRBV5-1
d_call: TRBD2
cdr3_nt: TGCGCCAGCAGCTCCGGTCCTAGCGGTGACGGGCAGTACTTC
cdr3_aa: CASSSGPSGDGQYF

j_call: TRBJ2-7
clone_size: -
v_call: TRBV27
d_call: TRBD1
cdr3_nt: TGTGCCAGCAGCCCTGTGTGGGACAGGGAGGACGAGCAGTACTTC
cdr3_aa: CASSPVWDREDEQYF

j_call: TRBJ1-5
clone_size: -
v_call: TRBV5-4
d_call: -
cdr3_nt: TGTGCCAGCAGCCCCGGGCCTTCCAATAGCAATCAGCCCCAGCATTTT
cdr3_aa: CASSPGPSNSNQPQHF

j_call: TRBJ2-2
clone_size: -
v_call: TRBV7-6
d_call: -
cdr3_nt: TGTGCCAGCAGCCCCTACAGGGCGGGCACCGGGGAGCTGTTTTTT
cdr3_aa: CASSPYRAGTGELFF

j_call: TRBJ2-2
clone_size: few
v_call: TRBV5-6
d_call: TRBD1
cdr3_nt: TGTGCCAGCAGCTTGCGGGACAGGGGCTTCACCGGGGAGCTGTTTTTT
cdr3_aa: CASSLRDRGFTGELFF

j_call: TRBJ2-2
clone_size: -
v_call: TRBV19
d_call: TRBD1
cdr3_nt: TGTGCCAGTAGGGACAGGGTGGACACCGGGGAGCTGTTTTTT
cdr3_aa: CASRDRVDTGELFF

j_call: TRBJ2-2
clone_size: -
v_call: TRBV7-9
d_call: -
cdr3_nt: TGTGCCAGTGCCGAATTGAGGTTGGGTGGCGGGGAGCTGTTTTTT
cdr3_aa: CASAELRLGGGELFF

j_call: TRBJ1-1
clone_size: -
v_call: TRBV7-6
d_call: TRBD1
cdr3_nt: TGTGCCAGCAGCCGGACAGGGAGGGTCGCTGAAGCTTTCTTT
cdr3_aa: CASSRTGRVAEAFF

j_call: TRBJ2-5
clone_size: -
v_call: TRBV5-1
d_call: TRBD2
cdr3_nt: TGCGCCAGCAGTCAAACTAGCGGGGCCCAAGAGACCCAGTACTTC
cdr3_aa: CASSQTSGAQETQYF

j_call: TRBJ1-1
clone_size: -
v_call: TRBV18
d_call: -
cdr3_nt: TGTGCCAGCTCACCGGGTTCGAACACTGAAGCTTTCTTT
cdr3_aa: CASSPGSNTEAFF

j_call: TRBJ1-1
clone_size: -
v_call: TRBV6-1
d_call: -
cdr3_nt: TGTGCCAGCAGTGAAGCTCGGGGTTCTGAAGCTTTCTTT
cdr3_aa: CASSEARGSEAFF

j_call: TRBJ1-2
clone_size: -
v_call: TRBV4-2
d_call: -
cdr3_nt: TGTGCCAGCAGGCAGACCTTAGGGGGGGCAAACTATGGCTACACCTTC
cdr3_aa: CASRQTLGGANYGYTF

j_call: TRBJ1-1
clone_size: -
v_call: TRBV16
d_call: -
cdr3_nt: TGTGCCAGCAGCCAATCACGGGGGTACACTGAAGCTTTCTTT
cdr3_aa: CASSQSRGYTEAFF

j_call: TRBJ1-1
clone_size: few
v_call: TRBV7-3
d_call: -
cdr3_nt: TGTGCCAGCAGCCCCAGAATGAACACTGAAGCTTTCTTT
cdr3_aa: CASSPRMNTEAFF

j_call: TRBJ1-2
clone_size: -
v_call: TRBV27
d_call: TRBD1
cdr3_nt: TGTGCCAGCAGTACGCGGACAGGGGAGGATGGCTACACCTTC
cdr3_aa: CASSTRTGEDGYTF

j_call: TRBJ2-5
clone_size: -
v_call: TRBV7-6
d_call: -
cdr3_nt: TGTGCCAGCAGCTTAGAGTCGGCAGGGGAAGAGACCCAGTACTTC
cdr3_aa: CASSLESAGEETQYF

j_call: TRBJ2-7
clone_size: -
v_call: TRBV5-3
d_call: TRBD2
cdr3_nt: TGTGCCAGAAGGAATCGGGAGCGGGGGGTCTACGAGCAGTACTTC
cdr3_aa: CARRNRERGVYEQYF

j_call: TRBJ1-6
clone_size: few
v_call: TRBV6-4
d_call: -
cdr3_nt: TGTGCCAGCGTGAGATCCCTCCACTTT
cdr3_aa: CASVRSLHF

j_call: TRBJ2-7
clone_size: -
v_call: TRBV9
d_call: -
cdr3_nt: TGTGCCAGCAGCGTAGACCCTTCCTACGAGCAGTACTTC
cdr3_aa: CASSVDPSYEQYF

j_call: TRBJ2-2
clone_size: -
v_call: TRBV6-5
d_call: TRBD1
cdr3_nt: TGTGCCAGCAGGGGGACAGGGCTCACCGGGGAGCTGTTTTTT
cdr3_aa: CASRGTGLTGELFF

j_call: TRBJ1-1
clone_size: -
v_call: TRBV7-9
d_call: TRBD1
cdr3_nt: TGTGCCAGCAGCTTCCCCCCGACAGGGGGCATCACTGAAGCTTTCTTT
cdr3_aa: CASSFPPTGGITEAFF